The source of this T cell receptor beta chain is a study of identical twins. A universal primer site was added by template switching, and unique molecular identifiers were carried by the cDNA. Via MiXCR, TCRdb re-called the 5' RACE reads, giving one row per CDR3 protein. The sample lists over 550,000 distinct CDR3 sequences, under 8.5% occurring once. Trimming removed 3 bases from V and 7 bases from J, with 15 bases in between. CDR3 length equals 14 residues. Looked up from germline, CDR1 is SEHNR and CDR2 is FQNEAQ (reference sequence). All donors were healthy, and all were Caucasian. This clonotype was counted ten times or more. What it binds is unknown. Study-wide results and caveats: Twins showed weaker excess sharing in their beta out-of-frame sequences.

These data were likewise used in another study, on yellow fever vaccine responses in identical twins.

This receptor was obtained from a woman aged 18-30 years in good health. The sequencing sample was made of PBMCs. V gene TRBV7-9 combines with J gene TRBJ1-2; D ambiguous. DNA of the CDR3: TGTGCCAGCAGCTTGGATTTGGACTTGGGTGGCTACACCTTC. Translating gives CASSLDLDLGGYTF. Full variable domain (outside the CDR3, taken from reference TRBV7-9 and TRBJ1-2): DTGVSQNPRHKITKRGQNVTFRCDPISEHNRLYWYRQTLGQGPEFLTYFQNEAQLEKSRLLSDRFSAERPKGSFSTLEIQRTEQGDSAMYLCASSLDLDLGGYTFGSGTRLTVV.